Listed here are 29 T cell receptor beta chains from one sample, sequenced in a study of blood T cell repertoires in COVID-19. Assay: immunoSEQ multiplex PCR; the TCRdb copy retains only in-frame clones and omits some. The sample yields approximately 30,000 clones, roughly nine tenths seen once. Sequencing was performed on peripheral blood. These receptors all stem from a human donor in a cohort sampled during active COVID-19.

The chain combines TRBV18 with TRBJ1-1, with a possible D match to TRBD1 (5 bases). CDR1 KGHSH and CDR2 LQKENI come from the germline V gene. CDR3 length equals 14 residues. V lost 3 bases and J 3 bases, leaving 11 bases between the germline ends. The CDR3, as DNA: TGTGCCAGCTCACCCATGGGGGGGGACACTGAAGCTTTCTTT. Translated, it gives CASSPMGGDTEAFF.

The CDR3 DNA follows: TGCGCCAGCAGCTTAGGAGGGGCGAGATGGGAGACCCAGTACTTC. Amino acid sequence: CASSLGGARWETQYF. V and J are TRBV5-1 and TRBJ2-5, with a tentative D call TRBD2 (6 bases). The CDR3 contains 15 residues. V lost 2 bases and J 5 bases, leaving 16 bases between the germline ends. CDR1 and CDR2 from the germline V gene are SGHRS and YFSETQ. Combining the CDR3 with reference TRBV5-1 and TRBJ2-5 gives the whole variable domain KAGVTQTPRYLIKTRGQQVTLSCSPISGHRSVSWYQQTPGQGLQFLFEYFSETQRNKGNFPGRFSGRQFSNSRSEMNVSTLELGDSALYLCASSLGGARWETQYFGPGTRLLVL.

This chain uses TRBV7-3 with TRBJ2-5; D remains ambiguous. The CDR3 is 15 amino acids. The germline V and J ends were trimmed by 5 bases and 5 bases, with 18 bases remaining between them. Per germline, CDR1 SGHTA and CDR2 FQGTGA. In DNA, the CDR3 is TGTGCCAGCAGCCAGTCATATGAGGTCGGGGAGACCCAGTACTTC. Amino acids: CASSQSYEVGETQYF.

The rearrangement links TRBV21-1 to TRBJ2-4; the D call in the table, TRBD1, was not verified against the DNA. TRBV21-1 constitutes a pseudogene. The CDR3 consists of 16 residues. CDR3 amino acids: CASSARQGKAKNIQYF. In DNA form, the CDR3 reads TGTGCCAGCAGCGCTAGACAGGGTAAGGCCAAAAACATTCAGTACTTC.

The chain uses TRBV19 and TRBJ2-6; no firm D call. Germline V CDR1 and CDR2: LNHDA, SQIVND (reference sequence). V lost 5 bases, J lost 0 bases, and 11 bases lay in between. The CDR3 consists of 16 residues. In nucleotides, the CDR3 is TGTGCCAGTAGTCCCCTCTTTGTCTCTGGGGCCAACGTCCTGACTTTC. Protein: CASSPLFVSGANVLTF.

The V call is TRBV7-9, the J call TRBJ2-3, with 11 bases lining up with TRBD1. CDR1 is SEHNR, CDR2 FQNEAQ, per germline (reference sequence). V was clipped by 11 bases and J by 0 bases; unmatched bases: 4. The CDR3 runs 14 residues. In nucleotides, the CDR3 is TGTGCCGTGGACAGGGGGCCCAGCACAGATACGCAGTATTTT. Amino acids: CAVDRGPSTDTQYF.

Points on this clone: The same CDR3 also results from other DNA sequences found in this sample. V is TRBV9 and J is TRBJ2-5, with TRBD1 matching 7 bases. This CDR3 is built from 14 residues. The germline V gene encodes CDR1 SGDLS and CDR2 YYNGEE. The V segment lost 3 bases and the J segment 1 base; nucleotides outside the gene matches: 3. CDR3 in amino acids: CASSATGSQETQYF. CDR3 bases: TGTGCCAGCAGCGCGACAGGGTCCCAAGAGACCCAGTACTTC.

This clone was detected once. This chain connects TRBV2 to TRBJ2-1; perhaps TRBD1 as D (5 bases). The germline V and J ends were trimmed by 2 bases and 7 bases, with 12 bases remaining between them. CDR1 and CDR2 (germline): SNHLY, FYNNEI. The length of the CDR3 is 14 residues. The CDR3 bases are TGTGCCAGCAGTGAATACGGACAACCTAATGAGCAGTTCTTC. Its protein product is CASSEYGQPNEQFF.

The gene calls are TRBV5-5 and TRBJ2-1, with 9 bases identical to TRBD2. This CDR3 contains 16 residues. Trimming at V came to 0 bases and at J to 5 bases, leaving 6 bases not matched to a gene. Germline CDR1 SGHKS, CDR2 YYEKEE (reference sequence). The CDR3 DNA is TGTGCCAGCAGCTTGGGGCCTAGCGGGGTGAACAATGAGCAGTTCTTC. Protein: CASSLGPSGVNNEQFF.

The chain is built from TRBV7-6 and TRBJ2-1; perhaps TRBD2 as D (6 bases). Germline V gene data show CDR1 as SGHVS and CDR2 as FNYEAQ. The germline V and J ends were trimmed by 4 bases and 2 bases, with 12 bases remaining between them. The CDR3 loop spans 15 amino acids. The CDR3 DNA reads TGTGCCAGCAGCTGGGACTCAGAACCCTACAATGAGCAGTTCTTC. Its translation is CASSWDSEPYNEQFF.

The chain links TRBV6-4 to TRBJ2-3; D not resolved. Germline loops: CDR1 MRHNA, CDR2 SNTAGT. The CDR3 has 14 amino acids. The V and J ends lost 6 bases and 4 bases respectively, with 14 bases between them. This chain's CDR3 is CASRTTTTSDTQYF. CDR3 DNA sequence: TGTGCCAGCAGAACGACAACCACCTCAGATACGCAGTATTTT.

The chain carries TRBV7-2 and TRBJ2-7; D is perhaps TRBD2 (6 bases). The germline V gene has CDR1 SGHTA and CDR2 FQGNSA. The V end was cut by 3 bases, the J end by 0 bases, with 9 bases between. This CDR3 has 14 residues. As DNA, the CDR3 is TGTGCCAGCAGCTTTACCGGGAGCTCCTACGAGCAGTACTTC. Amino acids: CASSFTGSSYEQYF.

The chain combines TRBV12-3 or TRBV12-4 with TRBJ1-6; 8 bases line up with TRBD1. This CDR3 spans 13 amino acids. Trimming took 1 base from V and 11 from J; bases not matched to a gene: 1. DNA for the CDR3: TGTGCCAGCAGTTTAGAACAGGGGGCACCCCTCCACTTT. Its translation: CASSLEQGAPLHF.

Concerning this clone itself: Other DNA sequences from this sample encode an identical CDR3 as well. The chain combines TRBV5-1 with TRBJ2-1; 7 nucleotides align to TRBD2. Germline V gives CDR1 SGHRS, CDR2 YFSETQ. The CDR3 extends over 14 amino acids. J lost 6 bases, V lost 0 bases, and 3 bases had no gene match. As DNA, the CDR3 is TGCGCCAGCAGCTTGGGCCTAGCGGCCAATGAGCAGTTCTTC. Residues: CASSLGLAANEQFF.

The chain combines TRBV19 with TRBJ1-1; D gene ambiguous. The CDR3 is made up of 17 amino acids. The germline V and J ends were trimmed by 7 bases and 4 bases, with 25 bases remaining between them. Germline CDR1 and CDR2: LNHDA and SQIVND (reference sequence). CDR3 region: CASIPPPSVGRPTEAFF. The CDR3 DNA sequence: TGTGCCAGTATTCCCCCCCCTTCGGTAGGGAGGCCCACTGAAGCTTTCTTT.

The chain recombines TRBV7-3 with TRBJ2-2; the D gene is possibly TRBD2 (6 bases). The CDR3 is 15 residues long. Germline loops: CDR1 SGHTA, CDR2 FQGTGA. V lost 5 bases and J lost 6, with 16 bases in between. The CDR3 DNA follows: TGTGCCAGCAGCCACGGGGGTTCCAAGGCCGGGGAGCTGTTTTTT. As protein: CASSHGGSKAGELFF.

V and J are TRBV7-5 and TRBJ2-1; the table's D call TRBD2 went unverified against the DNA. TRBV7-5 is classified as a pseudogene. This CDR3 contains 19 residues. The CDR3, as DNA: TGTGTCAGAAGCTTAGTCGGGGGACTAGGGACTAGCGGGGGCAATGAGCAGTTCTTC. Translation: CVRSLVGGLGTSGGNEQFF.

V and J are TRBV7-6 and TRBJ2-7; maybe TRBD2 (6 bases). Trimming pared 5 bases from V and 2 bases from J, leaving 19 bases between. The CDR3 sequence is 16 residues long. Germline CDR1 is SGHVS and CDR2 is FNYEAQ. Here the CDR3 DNA reads TGTGCCAGCAGCCCGCTGGAGGGGTCATCGACCTACGAGCAGTACTTC. It translates to CASSPLEGSSTYEQYF. Combining the CDR3 with reference TRBV7-6 and TRBJ2-7 gives the whole variable domain GAGVSQSPRYKVTKRGQDVALRCDPISGHVSLYWYRQALGQGPEFLTYFNYEAQQDKSGLPNDRFSAERPEGSISTLTIQRTEQRDSAMYRCASSPLEGSSTYEQYFGPGTRLTVT.

The chain links TRBV28 to TRBJ2-7; 9 bases align to TRBD1. The CDR3 extends over 15 amino acids. Germline V gene sequence: CDR1 MDHEN, CDR2 SYDVKM. V lost 4 bases and J lost 4; bases outside the gene matches: 8. The DNA of the CDR3 is TGTGCCAGCAGTTCCGTGACAGGGGGGGGATACGAGCAGTACTTC. Its translation is CASSSVTGGGYEQYF.

A single count supports this clone. The chain is built from TRBV4-2 and TRBJ2-7; 10 nucleotides match TRBD1. J lost 6 bases, V lost 6 bases, and 11 bases had no gene match. The CDR3 contains 15 residues. The germline V gene has CDR1 LGHNA and CDR2 YNFKEQ. The CDR3 protein is CASSQTGTGAIEQYF. The CDR3 DNA reads TGTGCCAGCAGTCAGACCGGGACAGGGGCAATCGAGCAGTACTTC.

The chain couples TRBV18 to TRBJ2-1, with 7 bases fitting TRBD1. The CDR3 length is 14 residues. Germline V lookup: CDR1 KGHSH, CDR2 LQKENI. V lost 3 bases to trimming and J lost 4 bases; unmatched junction nucleotides: 3. This chain's CDR3 is CASSPDRSYNEQFF. The CDR3 bases are TGTGCCAGCTCACCGGACAGGAGTTACAATGAGCAGTTCTTC.

This clone was counted between two and nine times. J is TRBJ1-5 and V is TRBV11-2, with D unresolved. This CDR3 is built from 14 residues. The germline CDR1 and CDR2 sequences are SGHAT and FQNNGV. V lost 5 bases to trimming and J lost 5 bases, with 13 bases between them. Written as DNA, the CDR3 is TGTGCCAGCAGCCCCGGTTCGGTTGATCAGCCCCAGCATTTT. This gives the protein CASSPGSVDQPQHF.

The chain employs TRBV10-2 and TRBJ2-3, with D maybe TRBD2 (6 bases). CDR3 length: 15 residues. Per germline, CDR1 WSHSY and CDR2 SAAADI. V lost 1 base to trimming and J lost 0 bases, with 8 bases between them. CDR3 coding DNA: TGCGCCAGCAGTGAGTGGCGGGGTAGCACAGATACGCAGTATTTT. It codes for CASSEWRGSTDTQYF.

V is TRBV5-5 and J is TRBJ2-7; 8 bases agree with TRBD1. V dropped 6 bases and J dropped 3; count of bases not matched to a gene: 8. CDR3 length equals 14 residues. CDR1 is SGHKS, CDR2 YYEKEE, per germline (reference sequence). Here the CDR3 reads CASTLDRVNYEQYF. In DNA form, the CDR3 reads TGTGCCAGCACCCTGGACAGGGTAAACTACGAGCAGTACTTC. The full variable domain, completed using reference TRBV5-5 and TRBJ2-7, is DAGVTQSPTHLIKTRGQQVTLRCSPISGHKSVSWYQQVLGQGPQFIFQYYEKEERGRGNFPDRFSARQFPNYSSELNVNALLLGDSALYLCASTLDRVNYEQYFGPGTRLTVT.

This clone was seen a few times. The chain recombines TRBV5-1 with TRBJ1-5; 9 bases are shared with TRBD1. V lost 4 bases and J lost 6; bases outside the gene matches: 8. The CDR3 extends over 15 amino acids. Germline V gene lookup returns CDR1 SGHRS and CDR2 YFSETQ. CDR3 amino acids: CASSGGQGIGQPQHF. The CDR3 DNA reads as TGCGCCAGCAGCGGGGGACAGGGTATTGGTCAGCCCCAGCATTTT. The full variable domain, with the rest looked up from reference TRBV5-1 and TRBJ1-5, is KAGVTQTPRYLIKTRGQQVTLSCSPISGHRSVSWYQQTPGQGLQFLFEYFSETQRNKGNFPGRFSGRQFSNSRSEMNVSTLELGDSALYLCASSGGQGIGQPQHFGDGTRLSIL.

The J gene is TRBJ2-1, the V gene TRBV5-4; TRBD1 matches 8 bases. The CDR3 is 16 residues long. Per the germline V gene, CDR1 is SGHNT and CDR2 is YYREEE (reference sequence). The trim removed 3 bases at V and 7 bases at J, leaving 12 bases unmatched. The CDR3: CASSSLPGQAGNEQFF. CDR3 coding DNA: TGTGCCAGCAGCTCTCTACCGGGACAGGCGGGGAATGAGCAGTTCTTC.

The V call is TRBV19, the J call TRBJ1-1; 7 nucleotides match TRBD1. CDR3 length: 13 amino acids. Germline V gene sequence: CDR1 LNHDA, CDR2 SQIVND (reference sequence). V lost 1 base and J lost 4; bases outside the gene matches: 0. The chain's CDR3 is CASSIAGGTEAFF. CDR3 coding DNA: TGTGCCAGTAGTATAGCAGGGGGCACTGAAGCTTTCTTT. Based on the CDR3 plus reference TRBV19 and TRBJ1-1, the full variable domain is DGGITQSPKYLFRKEGQNVTLSCEQNLNHDAMYWYRQDPGQGLRLIYYSQIVNDFQKGDIAEGYSVSREKKESFPLTVTSAQKNPTAFYLCASSIAGGTEAFFGQGTRLTVV.

The chain links TRBV7-9 to TRBJ1-1; D is unclear. CDR1 and CDR2 (germline): SEHNR, FQNEAQ (reference sequence). Trimming removed 5 bases from V and 0 bases from J, with 7 bases in between. CDR3 length: 13 residues. The CDR3 sequence is CASSVLMNTEAFF. The CDR3 bases are TGTGCCAGCAGCGTTCTAATGAACACTGAAGCTTTCTTT. Full variable domain (rest looked up from reference TRBV7-9 and TRBJ1-1): DTGVSQNPRHKITKRGQNVTFRCDPISEHNRLYWYRQTLGQGPEFLTYFQNEAQLEKSRLLSDRFSAERPKGSFSTLEIQRTEQGDSAMYLCASSVLMNTEAFFGQGTRLTVV.

With regard to this clone: Mismatch with germline at one junction end may stem from a read error. The J gene is TRBJ2-6, the V gene TRBV7-9, with D possibly being TRBD2 (7 bases). CDR1 is SEHNR, CDR2 FQNEAQ, per germline (reference sequence). CDR3 length: 12 amino acids. CDR3 nucleotide sequence: TGTGCCAGCAGCGGGGGGGACAACCCCGTGGCTTTC. Its translation is CASSGGDNPVAF.